A selection of T cell receptor beta chains follows, all from one sample in a study of CD8+ T cells in alopecia areata. The method was immunoSEQ multiplex PCR; TCRdb's version includes in-frame clones alone and lacks a portion of them. The repertoire consists of roughly 250,000 clones, with less than 80% occurring once and the leading ten covering approximately 1.2%. The input for sequencing was CD4+ T cells sorted from blood, taken at week 0. Receptors were obtained from a human donor with alopecia areata. CDR3s include the opening cysteine and the closing phenylalanine or tryptophan. Fields, in order: J gene, V gene, D gene, CDR3 protein, CDR3 DNA. A D gene is named only where the DNA matches it firmly.

TRBJ1-1,TRBV19,TRBD1,CASSEDRMNTEAFF,TGTGCCAGTAGTGAGGACAGGATGAACACTGAAGCTTTCTTT
TRBJ1-2,TRBV5-6,NA,CASSPGRVGGYTF,TGTGCCAGCAGTCCCGGGAGGGTAGGTGGCTACACCTTC
TRBJ1-1,TRBV20-1,NA,CSAVENTEAFF,TGCAGTGCTGTAGAGAACACTGAAGCTTTCTTT
TRBJ2-5,TRBV5-1,TRBD1,CASSLEGQGDRQETQYF,TGCGCCAGCAGCTTGGAAGGACAGGGGGACCGCCAAGAGACCCAGTACTTC
TRBJ2-2,TRBV2,NA,CASSDPRIHEPGELFF,TGTGCCAGCAGTGACCCGAGGATACACGAACCCGGGGAGCTGTTTTTT
TRBJ1-1,TRBV11-1,TRBD1,CASSTGGRGTEAFF,TGTGCCAGCAGCACAGGGGGCAGGGGGACTGAAGCTTTCTTT
TRBJ1-5,TRBV30,TRBD1,CAWRSQGNQPQHF,TGTGCCTGGAGATCACAGGGGAATCAGCCCCAGCATTTT
TRBJ2-3,TRBV18,NA,CASSLRQWGTDTQYF,TGTGCCAGCTCACTCCGACAGTGGGGCACAGATACGCAGTATTTT
TRBJ2-7,TRBV29-1,NA,CSVDQGPAYEQYF,TGCAGCGTTGACCAGGGGCCCGCCTACGAGCAGTACTTC
TRBJ2-1,TRBV18,TRBD2,CASSPLSGGARNEQFF,TGTGCCAGCTCACCACTGAGCGGGGGGGCCCGGAATGAGCAGTTCTTC
TRBJ2-7,TRBV29-1,NA,CSVAPGSYEQYF,TGCAGCGTTGCTCCAGGTTCCTACGAGCAGTACTTC
TRBJ2-1,TRBV25-1,NA,CASGGWSSNEQFF,TGTGCCAGCGGGGGGTGGAGCTCCAATGAGCAGTTCTTC
TRBJ2-5,TRBV4-2,TRBD2,CASSREGEGETQYF,TGTGCCAGCAGCCGGGAAGGGGAGGGAGAGACCCAGTACTTC
TRBJ2-5,TRBV5-6,NA,CASSMVRDSSIETQYF,TGTGCCAGCAGCATGGTACGGGATAGTAGTATAGAGACCCAGTACTTC
TRBJ1-6,TRBV30,NA,CAWRVGNSPLHF,TGTGCCTGGCGAGTGGGTAATTCACCCCTCCACTTT
TRBJ1-4,TRBV30,NA,CAWSVGEIATNEKLFF,TGTGCCTGGAGTGTAGGGGAGATTGCAACTAATGAAAAACTGTTTTTT